A single sample is the source of the 23 T cell receptor beta chains below, sequenced in a study of CD8 T cell repertoires and HIV-1 epitope variants. Antigens of these TCRs are unknown. TCRdb keeps only in-frame clones here, not all; method: immunoSEQ multiplex PCR. The repertoire includes thousands of clones, about 61% of them detected once, and approximately 43% sits in the top ten. Sequencing was done on a sample of cultured CD8+ T cells derived from PBMCs. These receptors all stem from a male donor with HIV.

The chain uses TRBV13 and TRBJ2-1, with 12 bases identical to TRBD2. There are 15 residues in the CDR3. CDR1 and CDR2 from the germline V gene are PRHDT and FYEKMQ (reference sequence). V dropped 5 bases and J dropped 9; count of bases not matched to a gene: 8. In DNA form, the CDR3 reads TGTGCCAGCAGCCCGAGGACTAGCGGGAAAGGTGAGCAGTTCTTC. Amino acid sequence: CASSPRTSGKGEQFF.

Comments on this clone: An end of the junction differs from the germline gene, which may be a read error. The gene calls are TRBV2 and TRBJ2-7, with 7 bases that match TRBD2. The CDR3 is 13 amino acids. Germline V gene data show CDR1 as SNHLY and CDR2 as FYNNEI. CDR3: CASSEAVPLAVFF. The CDR3 DNA follows: TGTGCCAGCAGTGAAGCGGTACCTCTAGCGGTGTTTTTC.

This chain joins TRBV7-8 and TRBJ2-7; TRBD1 aligns across 11 bases. Trimming removed 0 bases from V and 5 bases from J; junction bases left unmatched: 3. Germline loops: CDR1 SGHVS, CDR2 FQNEAQ. The CDR3 is 15 amino acids. CDR3: CASSLAGTGGNEQYF. The DNA for the CDR3 is TGTGCCAGCAGCTTAGCCGGGACAGGGGGTAACGAGCAGTACTTC.

The chain uses TRBV28 and TRBJ1-2; possibly TRBD1 for D (5 bases). V lost 4 bases and J lost 7, with 7 bases in between. The CDR3 is 11 amino acids. Germline V gene sequence: CDR1 MDHEN, CDR2 SYDVKM. CDR3 DNA: TGTGCCAGCAGTTCGACAGCTGGCTACACCTTC. This gives the protein CASSSTAGYTF.

The chain employs TRBV28 and TRBJ1-1; TRBD1 aligns across 7 bases. The V segment lost 6 bases and the J segment 12 bases; nucleotides outside the gene matches: 7. The CDR3 length is 11 residues. Germline V CDR1 and CDR2: MDHEN, SYDVKM. The CDR3: CASSLRDRTFF. The CDR3 DNA sequence: TGTGCCAGCAGCCTAAGGGACAGAACTTTCTTT.

The chain uses TRBV2 and TRBJ2-3, with D unclear. CDR1 and CDR2 from the germline V gene are SNHLY and FYNNEI. Trimming pared 7 bases from V and 4 bases from J, leaving 6 bases between. The length of the CDR3 is 11 residues. The chain's CDR3 is CASKGADTQYF. The CDR3, as DNA: TGTGCCAGCAAAGGAGCAGATACGCAGTATTTT. Full variable domain (rest looked up from reference TRBV2 and TRBJ2-3): EPEVTQTPSHQVTQMGQEVILRCVPISNHLYFYWYRQILGQKVEFLVSFYNNEISEKSEIFDDQFSVERPDGSNFTLKIRSTKLEDSAMYFCASKGADTQYFGPGTRLTVL.

The chain recombines TRBV27 with TRBJ2-1; D is undetermined. Germline V gene sequence: CDR1 MNHEY, CDR2 SMNVEV (reference sequence). CDR3 size: 13 residues. The V end was cut by 0 bases, the J end by 4 bases, with 4 bases between. The CDR3 nucleotides are TGTGCCAGCAGTTTATCCGCGTACAATGAGCAGTTCTTC. Translating it yields CASSLSAYNEQFF.

The chain carries TRBV7-9 and TRBJ1-2; D is possibly TRBD1 (6 bases). The V and J ends lost 1 base and 3 bases respectively, with 9 bases between them. Per the germline V gene, CDR1 is SEHNR and CDR2 is FQNEAQ (reference sequence). The length of the CDR3 is 14 residues. CDR3 sequence (DNA): TGTGCCAGCAGCTTAGGGGCAGGGGACTATGGCTACACCTTC. Protein sequence: CASSLGAGDYGYTF.

The chain recombines TRBV30 with TRBJ1-4, with D hard to call. The CDR3 covers 16 residues. The V gene lost 2 bases and the J gene lost 0 bases, with 13 bases spanning the gap. Germline V gene lookup returns CDR1 GTSNPN and CDR2 SVGIG (reference sequence). The CDR3 DNA follows: TGTGCCTGGAGTTCCCTGAGGATCGCAACTAATGAAAAACTGTTTTTT. It translates to CAWSSLRIATNEKLFF.

The CDR3 loop is CASSSRGAGNLYTEAFF. The CDR3 DNA sequence: TGCGCCAGCAGCTCTAGGGGGGCAGGTAATCTGTACACTGAAGCTTTCTTT. The V call is TRBV5-1, the J call TRBJ1-1; perhaps TRBD1 as D (6 bases). The CDR3 is 17 amino acids. Germline V gene lookup returns CDR1 SGHRS and CDR2 YFSETQ. The V end was cut by 3 bases, the J end by 3 bases, with 21 bases between.

The chain combines TRBV4-1 with TRBJ1-2; D is undetermined. CDR1 MGHRA and CDR2 YSYEKL come from the germline V gene. The CDR3 runs to 15 residues. V was clipped by 4 bases and J by 6 bases, with 18 bases between them. The chain's CDR3 is CASSPGMARLDGYTF. The CDR3 DNA sequence: TGCGCCAGCAGCCCAGGTATGGCGCGGCTGGATGGCTACACCTTC.

This clone was seen a few times. The chain combines TRBV7-6 with TRBJ1-1; D is undetermined. The CDR3 has 13 amino acids. Germline V gene lookup returns CDR1 SGHVS and CDR2 FNYEAQ. The germline V and J ends were trimmed by 7 bases and 4 bases, with 13 bases remaining between them. This CDR3 is CASIEYSGTEAFF. The CDR3, as DNA: TGTGCCAGCATTGAGTATTCGGGCACTGAAGCTTTCTTT.

The V and J genes are TRBV30 and TRBJ1-1, with 7 bases fitting TRBD1. Trimming removed 8 bases from V and 7 bases from J; junction bases left unmatched: 7. CDR1 and CDR2 from the germline V gene are GTSNPN and SVGIG (reference sequence). CDR3 length: 11 amino acids. CDR3 amino acids: CAAAPGGEAFF. The CDR3 nucleotides are TGTGCCGCCGCCCCAGGGGGTGAAGCTTTCTTT.

The rearrangement joins TRBV4-2 to TRBJ2-7, with D possibly being TRBD2 (6 bases). V shed 4 bases and J shed 4 bases, with 8 bases lying between them. Germline V gives CDR1 LGHNA, CDR2 YNFKEQ. CDR3 length: 12 residues. The DNA of the CDR3 is TGTGCCAGCAGCCCCGGGGGATACGAGCAGTACTTC. Translated: CASSPGGYEQYF.

The J gene is TRBJ1-2, the V gene TRBV4-3; TRBD1 aligns across 9 bases. J gave up 8 bases and V 4 bases, and 5 bases lay outside the gene matches. The germline V gene encodes CDR1 LGHNA and CDR2 YSLEER. The CDR3 has 13 residues. Written as DNA, the CDR3 is TGCGCCAGCAGCCCTGGGACAGGGAAAGGCTACACCTTC. Protein: CASSPGTGKGYTF.

V is TRBV6-5 and J is TRBJ2-1, with D hard to call. The CDR3 is 13 amino acids. V gave up 6 bases and J gave up 3 bases, with 9 bases separating them. The V gene's germline CDR1 is MNHEY and CDR2 SVGAGI. CDR3 sequence: CASSYGRYNEQFF. The DNA of the CDR3 is TGTGCCAGCAGCTATGGCCGCTACAATGAGCAGTTCTTC.

This chain uses TRBV5-6 with TRBJ2-7; D is possibly TRBD1 or TRBD2 (5 bases each). V dropped 1 base and J dropped 7 bases, with 15 bases sitting between them. This CDR3 has 14 amino acids. The germline CDR1 and CDR2 sequences are SGHDT and YYEEEE. The CDR3 nucleotides read TGTGCCAGCAGCTTGTTGTCAGGGCCGGGGGAGCAGTACTTC. Translating gives CASSLLSGPGEQYF.

The rearrangement links TRBV5-4 to TRBJ1-4; 7 nucleotides match TRBD1. J gave up 8 bases and V 0 bases, and 7 bases lay outside the gene matches. The CDR3 totals 15 residues. Germline assignment: CDR1 SGHNT and CDR2 YYREEE (reference sequence). The CDR3 here is CASSLVPQGGEKLFF. The CDR3, as DNA: TGTGCCAGCAGCTTGGTACCCCAGGGGGGGGAAAAACTGTTTTTT.

The chain employs TRBV5-1 and TRBJ2-1; D might be TRBD1 (7 bases). Germline CDR1 and CDR2: SGHRS and YFSETQ. The CDR3 covers 15 residues. The V and J ends lost 4 bases and 2 bases respectively, with 13 bases between them. Here the CDR3 reads CASSQSGGTYNEQFF. Written as DNA, the CDR3 is TGCGCCAGCAGCCAATCAGGGGGGACCTACAATGAGCAGTTCTTC. Full variable domain (remainder filled in from reference TRBV5-1 and TRBJ2-1): KAGVTQTPRYLIKTRGQQVTLSCSPISGHRSVSWYQQTPGQGLQFLFEYFSETQRNKGNFPGRFSGRQFSNSRSEMNVSTLELGDSALYLCASSQSGGTYNEQFFGPGTRLTVL.

By sample share, this clone is medium-sized. CDR3: CASSSPDRAQETQYF. In DNA form, the CDR3 reads TGTGCCAGCAGTTCCCCGGACAGGGCCCAAGAGACCCAGTACTTC. V gene TRBV28 combines with J gene TRBJ2-5, with 8 positions matching TRBD1. In germline, CDR1 is MDHEN, CDR2 SYDVKM. After removal of 4 bases from V and 1 base from J, the junction contained 5 bases not matched to a gene. The CDR3 extends over 15 amino acids.

V is TRBV2 and J is TRBJ2-5, with a weak D call TRBD2 (5 bases). This CDR3 region has 15 residues. Per germline, CDR1 SNHLY and CDR2 FYNNEI. V dropped 6 bases and J dropped 2 bases, with 16 bases sitting between them. The CDR3 here is CASSSAGIDQETQYF. The CDR3 nucleotides read TGTGCCAGCAGCTCCGCCGGGATAGATCAAGAGACCCAGTACTTC.

This rearrangement joins TRBV28 to TRBJ1-2, with D unclear. Trimming took off 4 bases at V and 2 bases at J, with 11 bases between the two ends. CDR1 MDHEN and CDR2 SYDVKM come from the germline V gene. The length of the CDR3 is 14 residues. The CDR3 coding sequence is TGTGCCAGCAGTTCCGGCTTCGTCAACTATGGCTACACCTTC. It specifies CASSSGFVNYGYTF.

This sequence joins TRBV30 and TRBJ1-3, with 9 nucleotides matching TRBD1. Germline V gene lookup returns CDR1 GTSNPN and CDR2 SVGIG (reference sequence). The CDR3 spans 14 residues. Trimming took 4 bases from V and 8 from J; bases not matched to a gene: 9. CDR3 DNA sequence: TGTGCCTGGATCGACACTGACAGGGGGTACACCATATATTTT. This codes for CAWIDTDRGYTIYF.